This TCR beta chain was obtained from a study of T-cell reconstitution after alpha-beta-depleted transplantation in children. The authors prepared the TCRbeta library with unique molecular identifiers. A single record per CDR3 protein comes from TCRdb applying MiXCR to the PCR reads. The sample consists of roughly 500,000 distinct CDR3 sequences, 18% of them appearing once. The trim removed 2 bases at V and 8 bases at J, leaving 14 bases unmatched. Looked up from germline, CDR1 is KGHSH and CDR2 is LQKENI. The CDR3 runs to 16 residues. The receptor was derived from a human donor who donated a stem cell graft to a child with acute lymphoblastic leukemia. The starting material was PBMCs from the stem cell graft donor, obtained from the stem cell graft. This chain uses TRBV18 with TRBJ1-2; 7 bases agree with TRBD1. The CDR3 is CASSPLPGQLSEGYTF. Here the CDR3 DNA reads TGTGCCAGCTCACCATTACCGGGACAGCTTAGTGAGGGCTACACCTTC.